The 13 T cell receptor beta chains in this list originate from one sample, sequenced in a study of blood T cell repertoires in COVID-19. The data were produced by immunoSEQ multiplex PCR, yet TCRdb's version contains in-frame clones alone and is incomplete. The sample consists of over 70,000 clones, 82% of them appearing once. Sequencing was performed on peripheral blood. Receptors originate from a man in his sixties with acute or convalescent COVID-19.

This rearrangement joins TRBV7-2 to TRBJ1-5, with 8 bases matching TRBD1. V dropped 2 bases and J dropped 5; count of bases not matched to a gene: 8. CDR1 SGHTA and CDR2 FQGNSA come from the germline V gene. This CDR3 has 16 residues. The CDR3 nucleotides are TGTGCCAGCAGCTTAACCCCTACAGGGGGACATCAGCCCCAGCATTTT. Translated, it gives CASSLTPTGGHQPQHF.

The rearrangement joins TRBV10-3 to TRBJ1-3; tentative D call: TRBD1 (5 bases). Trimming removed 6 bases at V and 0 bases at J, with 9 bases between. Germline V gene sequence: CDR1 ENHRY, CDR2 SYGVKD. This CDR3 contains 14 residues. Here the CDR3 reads CAIRDTGSGNTIYF. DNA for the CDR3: TGTGCCATCAGGGACACCGGCTCTGGAAACACCATATATTTT.

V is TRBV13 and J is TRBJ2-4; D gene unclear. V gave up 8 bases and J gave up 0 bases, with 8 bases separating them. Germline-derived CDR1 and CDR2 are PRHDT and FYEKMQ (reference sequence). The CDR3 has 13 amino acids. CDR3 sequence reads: CASEERAKNIQYF. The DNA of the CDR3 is TGTGCCAGCGAGGAACGAGCCAAAAACATTCAGTACTTC.

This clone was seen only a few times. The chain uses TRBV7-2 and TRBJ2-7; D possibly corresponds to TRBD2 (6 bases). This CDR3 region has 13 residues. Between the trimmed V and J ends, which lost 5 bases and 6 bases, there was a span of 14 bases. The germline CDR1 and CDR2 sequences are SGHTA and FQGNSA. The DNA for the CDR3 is TGTGCCAGCAGCCTCCGACTAGTCCCCGAGCAGTACTTC. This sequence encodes CASSLRLVPEQYF.

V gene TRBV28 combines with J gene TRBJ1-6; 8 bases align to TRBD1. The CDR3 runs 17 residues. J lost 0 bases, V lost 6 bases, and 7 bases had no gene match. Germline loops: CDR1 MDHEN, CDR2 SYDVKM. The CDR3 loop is CASRGGDRSSYNSPLHF. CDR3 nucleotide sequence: TGTGCCAGCAGAGGGGGGGACAGGAGCTCCTATAATTCACCCCTCCACTTT. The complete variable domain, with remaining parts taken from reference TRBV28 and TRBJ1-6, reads DVKVTQSSRYLVKRTGEKVFLECVQDMDHENMFWYRQDPGLGLRLIYFSYDVKMKEKGDIPEGYSVSREKKERFSLILESASTNQTSMYLCASRGGDRSSYNSPLHFGNGTRLTVT.

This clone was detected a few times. CDR3 region: CAWGGPDFYGYTF. The CDR3 DNA reads as TGTGCCTGGGGTGGACCCGACTTCTATGGCTACACCTTC. This chain connects TRBV30 to TRBJ1-2; D unclear. The CDR3 runs to 13 residues. Germline V lookup: CDR1 GTSNPN, CDR2 SVGIG (reference sequence). Trimming removed 5 bases at V and 4 bases at J, with 14 bases between.

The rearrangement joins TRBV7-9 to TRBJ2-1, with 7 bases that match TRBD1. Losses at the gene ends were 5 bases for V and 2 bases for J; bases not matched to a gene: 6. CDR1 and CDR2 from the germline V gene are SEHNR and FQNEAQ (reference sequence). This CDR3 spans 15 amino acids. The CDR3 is CASSIQGVPYNEQFF. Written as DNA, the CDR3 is TGTGCCAGCAGCATTCAGGGGGTCCCCTACAATGAGCAGTTCTTC.

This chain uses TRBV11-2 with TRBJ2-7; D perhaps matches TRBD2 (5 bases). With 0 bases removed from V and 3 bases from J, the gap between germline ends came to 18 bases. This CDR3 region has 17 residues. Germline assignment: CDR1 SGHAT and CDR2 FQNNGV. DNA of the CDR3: TGTGCCAGCAGCTTAGATCGGGGTAGGCCCCCGGACTACGAGCAGTACTTC. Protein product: CASSLDRGRPPDYEQYF.

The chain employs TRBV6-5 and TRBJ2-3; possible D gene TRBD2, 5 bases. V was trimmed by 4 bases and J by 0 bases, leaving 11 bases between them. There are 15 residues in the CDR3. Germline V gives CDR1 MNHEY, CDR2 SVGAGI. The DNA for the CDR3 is TGTGCCAGCAGTTCCTTTTGGGAGAGCACAGATACGCAGTATTTT. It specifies CASSSFWESTDTQYF.

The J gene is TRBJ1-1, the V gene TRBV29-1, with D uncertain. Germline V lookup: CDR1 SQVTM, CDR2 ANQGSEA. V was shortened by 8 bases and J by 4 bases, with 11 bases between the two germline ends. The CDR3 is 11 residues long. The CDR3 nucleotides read TGCAGCTCCCTAGGTAGCACTGAAGCTTTCTTT. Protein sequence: CSSLGSTEAFF.

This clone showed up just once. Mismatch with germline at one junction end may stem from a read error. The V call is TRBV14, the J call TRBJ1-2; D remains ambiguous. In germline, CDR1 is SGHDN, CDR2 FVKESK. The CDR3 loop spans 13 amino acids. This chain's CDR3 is CASSEERKGGYTF. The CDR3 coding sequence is TGTGCCAGCAGCGAAGAGCGGAAAGGTGGCTACACCTTC. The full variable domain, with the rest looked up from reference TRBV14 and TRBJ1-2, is EAGVTQFPSHSVIEKGQTVTLRCDPISGHDNLYWYRRVMGKEIKFLLHFVKESKQDESGMPNNRFLAERTGGTYSTLKVQPAELEDSGVYFCASSEERKGGYTFGSGTRLTVV.

For the CDR3, the DNA is TGTGCCAGCTCACCGGGGACAGGGGGCTCTGGGGCCAACGTCCTGACTTTC. Translated, it gives CASSPGTGGSGANVLTF. V is TRBV18 and J is TRBJ2-6, with 11 bases identical to TRBD1. The V gene end was trimmed by 3 bases and the J gene end by 0 bases; junction bases not matched to a gene: 1. Per germline, CDR1 KGHSH and CDR2 LQKENI. This CDR3 spans 17 amino acids.

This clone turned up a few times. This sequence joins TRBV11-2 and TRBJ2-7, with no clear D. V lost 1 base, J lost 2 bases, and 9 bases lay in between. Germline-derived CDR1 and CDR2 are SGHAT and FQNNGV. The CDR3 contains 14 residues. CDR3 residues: CASSLGPAAYEQYF. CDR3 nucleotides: TGTGCCAGCAGCTTAGGGCCCGCGGCCTACGAGCAGTACTTC.